This TCR beta chain derives from a study of cytomegalovirus exposure and HLA in healthy donors. Study in general: Among over 350 genotyped donors, roughly 81% fell in the Caucasian-associated ancestry cluster.

As concerns this clone: Its antigen is undetermined.

In the PCR, 60 Vbeta and 13 Jbeta primers were used. Sequencing used immunoSEQ multiplex PCR; TCRdb keeps in-frame clones, though not all of them. The table includes some 90,000 clones, 76% detected once. The J segment lost 5 bases and the V segment lost 4 bases, leaving 12 bases of the junction unmatched. Looked up from germline, CDR1 is SGHRS and CDR2 is YFSETQ. The CDR3 runs 15 residues. General study results and limits: Within an earlier analysis, most TCR beta V segments proved productive either about 87% or about 30% of the time. As a later analysis revealed, the rate of TCR association differed by HLA locus, with DRB1 most and HLA-C fewest. Analysis was carried out at a later point, and it linked a missense DCLRE1C variant to TCR beta V- and J-gene trimming.

The specimen was PBMCs. The genes are TRBV5-1 and TRBJ2-7; 7 nucleotides agree with TRBD1. The clonotype comes from a man aged 35-49 years in good health and CMV-seronegative. CDR3 sequence: CASSTDPGGVNEQYF. CDR3 nucleotides: TGCGCCAGCAGCACAGACCCAGGGGGAGTAAACGAGCAGTACTTC.